This TCR beta chain was profiled in a study of blood T cell repertoires in COVID-19 (dated by TCRdb to the early 2020s). About the study as a whole: Collaborator samples came from the United States, Italy and Spain and covered acute and convalescent phases of COVID-19. The prospective study material was composed of cDNA or gDNA derived from T cells, B-cell-depleted T cells, or PBMCs. Deeply sampled blood TCRbeta repertoires from subjects exposed to, actively infected with, or recovered from COVID-19 were included in the dataset. The repertoires were released in a freely available public database intended as a resource for research on the immune response to SARS-CoV-2. Samples were obtained from the ongoing ImmuneRACE study (first 160 participants) and from 950 to 1,500 subjects provided by 6 global collaborators. The sample metadata nearly always contained a de-identified subject ID, COVID-19 status, age in years and sex. Where available, HLA class I and class II types were taken from metadata supplied by the sample provider and were not determined by assay-based typing. Study-level results and caveats: Clinical and demographic metadata were provided uncurated, with the amount varying by source and participant.

TCRbeta CDR3 regions were amplified from genomic DNA using the immunoSEQ Assay, a bias-controlled multiplex PCR. For the original study's pipeline: Nucleated cell counts per sample were estimated from amplification of reference gene primers within the assay. To quantify the absolute abundance of each unique TCRbeta CDR3 rearrangement, sequence reads were collapsed and filtered. For each sample, productive Simpson clonality was calculated by taking the square root of Simpson's diversity index across productive rearrangements. TCRdb took this table from immuneACCESS and kept in-frame rearrangements with V and J called. Such tables lack part of the clones; where checked against another copy, unresolved V genes explain under half of the gap, and the rest is unexplained. From that table come the V and J calls and clone size; the DNA was used to work out D and trimming. A total of 150,000 to 200,000 clones appear in this sample, around nine tenths of them only once. 0.5% to 0.55% of the sample is taken by the ten largest.

Whole blood was collected in K2EDTA tubes by collaborating institutions according to the institutions' own protocols. For TCRbeta analysis, collaborators shipped samples in one of three forms: frozen whole blood, isolated PBMCs, or DNA extracted from either of those sample types. CDR1 and CDR2 are read off the germline V gene (reference sequence) as SGHAT and FQDESV. Spanning cysteine to phenylalanine, the CDR3 consists of 15 amino acids. CDR3 DNA is the only sequence kept; it has 45 bases, read in frame from the first base. For this chain, trimming is 2 bases at the V end and 3 bases at the J end, and the number of junction bases without a gene match is 3. As regards this clone: Its antigen has not been determined. Nothing much larger sits one base from this clone, and base qualities are not available.

The V and J genes are TRBV11-1 and TRBJ2-2; TRBD1 agrees with 7 junctional bases. This TCR derives from a man aged 45 to 65 with acute or convalescent COVID-19. The material sequenced was peripheral blood. The CDR3 protein: CASSLQGVDTGELFF. The DNA is TGTGCCAGCAGCTTACAGGGGGTGGACACCGGGGAGCTGTTTTTT.